These T cell receptor beta chains were read from a single sample in a study of blood T cell repertoires in COVID-19. Some clones are missing from TCRdb's copy, which holds only in-frame ones; the method was immunoSEQ multiplex PCR. The sample has 180,000 or so clones; about four fifths are singletons. Sequenced sample: PBMCs or T cells enriched from blood (not recorded which). The origin of the receptors is a woman aged 50 to 60 in a cohort exposed to, infected with or recovered from COVID-19 (not recorded which). Each CDR3 is given with its conserved first and last residue. Fields, in order: clone size, D gene, V gene, J gene, CDR3 protein, CDR3 DNA. The D gene is left open where the match is weak. A clone size is listed for some rows: how often the clone was seen (once, few, many), or a class if it is expanded.

>few|NA|TRBV14|TRBJ2-5
CASSQGGGETQYF
TGTGCCAGCAGTCAAGGTGGGGGCGAGACCCAGTACTTC
>once|NA|TRBV5-1|TRBJ2-1
CASSPLGGSYNEQFF
TGCGCCAGCAGCCCCCTGGGGGGCTCCTACAATGAGCAGTTCTTC
>NA|TRBD2|TRBV28|TRBJ2-3
CASSPLSLAVVTDTQYF
TGTGCCAGCAGTCCCCTCTCTCTAGCGGTAGTCACAGATACGCAGTATTTT
>NA|TRBD2|TRBV29-1|TRBJ2-1
CSVVKGTRLNEQFF
TGCAGCGTTGTCAAAGGGACTAGATTAAATGAGCAGTTCTTC
>NA|NA|TRBV7-2|TRBJ1-5
CASSLDTNSYQPQHF
TGTGCCAGCAGCTTAGATACAAATTCTTATCAGCCCCAGCATTTT
>NA|TRBD1|TRBV10-2|TRBJ1-2
CASSDPTGKSNYGYTF
TGCGCCAGCAGTGACCCGACAGGGAAGAGCAACTATGGCTACACCTTC
>NA|NA|TRBV4-3|TRBJ1-6
CASSQDVAGNNSPLHF
TGCGCCAGCAGCCAAGATGTGGCAGGGAATAATTCACCCCTCCACTTT
>NA|TRBD1|TRBV2|TRBJ1-5
CASSGTGTHQPQHF
TGTGCCAGCAGTGGGACAGGGACTCATCAGCCCCAGCATTTT
>NA|TRBD1|TRBV7-6|TRBJ1-1
CASSLVQGAEAFF
TGTGCCAGCAGCTTAGTACAGGGGGCTGAAGCTTTCTTT
>NA|TRBD1|TRBV5-1|TRBJ1-1
CASSLGQVNTEAFF
TGCGCCAGCAGCCTTGGACAGGTGAACACTGAAGCTTTCTTT
>once|NA|TRBV5-1|TRBJ2-1
CASSSFGSTGNEQFF
TGCGCCAGCAGCTCGTTCGGATCAACGGGGAATGAGCAGTTCTTC
>NA|TRBD2|TRBV19|TRBJ2-5
CASSTPHFGSGGKETQYF
TGTGCCAGTAGTACCCCTCACTTCGGTAGCGGGGGCAAAGAGACCCAGTACTTC
>NA|NA|TRBV27|TRBJ2-1
CASSQTGISSYNEQFF
TGTGCCAGCAGTCAAACAGGTATTAGCTCCTACAATGAGCAGTTCTTC
>NA|TRBD1|TRBV19|TRBJ2-2
CASKRTGDTGELFF
TGTGCCAGTAAAAGAACAGGGGACACCGGGGAGCTGTTTTTT
>few|TRBD2|TRBV11-2|TRBJ2-7
CASSYTLAGGRYEQYF
TGTGCCAGCAGCTATACCCTGGCGGGAGGTCGCTACGAGCAGTACTTC
>once|TRBD1|TRBV6-5|TRBJ2-1
CASSYSRTGPLQFF
TGTGCCAGCAGTTACTCGAGGACAGGTCCTCTACAGTTCTTC
>NA|TRBD2|TRBV11-3|TRBJ2-1
CASSLRTSGNYLYNEQFF
TGTGCCAGCAGCTTAAGGACTAGCGGGAACTACCTCTACAATGAGCAGTTCTTC
>NA|NA|TRBV11-3|TRBJ2-1
CASSFGGSYNEQFF
TGTGCCAGCAGCTTCGGAGGTTCCTACAATGAGCAGTTCTTC
>NA|TRBD1|TRBV4-3|TRBJ2-5
CASSRHQGVIQETQYF
TGCGCCAGCAGCCGGCACCAGGGGGTGATCCAAGAGACCCAGTACTTC
>NA|NA|TRBV5-4|TRBJ2-5
CASSFDRSQETQYF
TGTGCCAGCAGCTTCGACAGGTCCCAAGAGACCCAGTACTTC
>NA|NA|TRBV18|TRBJ1-1
CASSPQTNTEAFF
TGTGCCAGCTCCCCCCAAACTAACACTGAAGCTTTCTTT
>NA|TRBD2|TRBV29-1|TRBJ2-5
CSVELGRAAETQYF
TGCAGCGTTGAACTCGGGAGGGCCGCTGAGACCCAGTACTTC
>NA|TRBD1|TRBV24-1|TRBJ1-4
CATSDSRQGGKKLFF
TGTGCCACCAGTGACTCCCGACAGGGAGGTAAAAAACTGTTTTTT
>NA|NA|TRBV11-3|TRBJ2-7
CASSSTGTEQYF
TGTGCCAGCAGCTCTACCGGGACAGAGCAGTACTTC
>NA|NA|TRBV20-1|TRBJ2-7
CSASRENSYEQYF
TGCAGTGCTAGTCGGGAGAACTCCTACGAGCAGTACTTC
>NA|NA|TRBV5-4|TRBJ2-1
CASSLSGGAKRNEQFF
TGTGCCAGCAGCTTGAGTGGCGGGGCAAAAAGGAATGAGCAGTTCTTC
>NA|NA|TRBV28|TRBJ2-5
CASSYLETGQYQETQYF
TGTGCCAGCAGTTACCTAGAGACAGGACAGTACCAAGAGACCCAGTACTTC
>NA|TRBD2|TRBV2|TRBJ2-1
CASSKTGLAGADEQFF
TGTGCCAGCAGCAAAACGGGACTAGCGGGAGCCGATGAGCAGTTCTTC
>NA|NA|TRBV11-2|TRBJ2-1
CASSPVYNEQFF
TGTGCCAGCAGCCCGGTTTACAATGAGCAGTTCTTC
>few|NA|TRBV6-2/TRBV6-3|TRBJ1-6
CASSYTRGDSPLHF
TGTGCCAGCAGTTACACCCGGGGTGATTCACCCCTCCACTTT
>NA|TRBD1|TRBV28|TRBJ1-1
CASRPSGTGRITEAFF
TGTGCCAGCAGACCCTCCGGGACAGGGAGGATCACTGAAGCTTTCTTT
>NA|TRBD2|TRBV7-2|TRBJ2-1
CASSSNGLAGDEQFF
TGTGCCAGCAGCTCAAACGGACTAGCAGGGGATGAGCAGTTCTTC
>NA|NA|TRBV27|TRBJ2-5
CASSLGRGAETQYF
TGTGCCAGCAGTTTAGGAAGGGGTGCGGAGACCCAGTACTTC
>NA|TRBD1|TRBV14|TRBJ2-1
CASSRRDRDYNEQFF
TGTGCCAGCAGCCGCCGGGACAGGGACTACAATGAGCAGTTCTTC
>NA|TRBD2|TRBV3-1/TRBV3-2|TRBJ2-7
CASRLSGSSYEQYF
TGTGCCAGCAGATTAAGCGGGAGTTCCTACGAGCAGTACTTC
>NA|TRBD2|TRBV6-2/TRBV6-3|TRBJ2-2
CASSYDGRGAARTGELFF
TGTGCCAGCAGTTACGATGGGCGGGGGGCCGCCAGGACCGGGGAGCTGTTTTTT
>NA|TRBD1|TRBV28|TRBJ1-4
CASSLRTGREKLFF
TGTGCCAGCAGTCTACGGACAGGGCGGGAAAAACTGTTTTTT
>NA|TRBD1|TRBV28|TRBJ2-7
CASSRDSQSYEQYF
TGTGCCAGCAGCCGGGACAGCCAATCCTACGAGCAGTACTTC
>NA|TRBD2|TRBV27|TRBJ2-1
CASSLLVVSHFSGAFDEQFF
TGTGCCAGCAGTTTATTGGTAGTTTCCCACTTTAGCGGGGCGTTCGATGAGCAGTTCTTC
>NA|NA|TRBV24-1|TRBJ1-5
CATSDSTGPSNQPQHF
TGTGCCACCAGTGATTCTACAGGGCCTAGCAATCAGCCCCAGCATTTT
>NA|NA|TRBV10-1|TRBJ2-1
CASSEKTISYNEQFF
TGCGCCAGCAGCGAGAAGACAATCTCCTACAATGAGCAGTTCTTC
>NA|NA|TRBV10-3|TRBJ1-5
CAIGGASNQPQHF
TGTGCCATCGGAGGGGCTAGCAATCAGCCCCAGCATTTT
>NA|NA|TRBV10-3|TRBJ2-1
CAISVGGEQFF
TGTGCCATCAGTGTTGGAGGTGAGCAGTTCTTC
>few|TRBD1|TRBV2|TRBJ1-2
CASTLRDRGEGYTF
TGTGCCAGCACCCTCCGGGACAGGGGAGAAGGCTACACCTTC
>few|TRBD2|TRBV28|TRBJ2-1
CASSPPLAGGGYEQFF
TGTGCCAGCAGTCCACCCCTAGCGGGGGGAGGGTATGAGCAGTTCTTC
>few|TRBD2|TRBV9|TRBJ2-5
CASSVTSDQETQYF
TGTGCCAGCAGCGTGACTAGCGACCAAGAGACCCAGTACTTC
>NA|NA|TRBV27|TRBJ2-2
CASSTTLPEQGPGELFF
TGTGCCAGCAGTACAACCTTACCGGAACAGGGCCCCGGGGAGCTGTTTTTT
>NA|TRBD2|TRBV7-3|TRBJ2-1
CASSTSGRRSYNEQFF
TGTGCCAGCAGCACTAGCGGGAGGCGGTCCTACAATGAGCAGTTCTTC
>NA|TRBD1|TRBV10-1|TRBJ2-1
CASSGDSTRQFF
TGCGCCAGCAGTGGGGACAGTACAAGGCAGTTCTTC
>NA|NA|TRBV9|TRBJ1-1
CASSVDLNPGGGNTEAFF
TGTGCCAGCAGCGTAGATTTAAACCCGGGGGGCGGGAACACTGAAGCTTTCTTT
>few|NA|TRBV5-6|TRBJ2-2
CASSYRAAGELFF
TGTGCCAGCAGCTACAGGGCGGCCGGGGAGCTGTTTTTT
>NA|NA|TRBV9|TRBJ2-2
CASSLLTNTGELFF
TGTGCCAGCAGCCTGCTGACAAACACCGGGGAGCTGTTTTTT
>once|TRBD1|TRBV6-5|TRBJ2-1
CASSRSGTGYNEQFF
TGTGCCAGCAGCCGATCCGGGACAGGGTACAATGAGCAGTTCTTC
>once|NA|TRBV27|TRBJ1-6
CASTVGRNGSPLHF
TGTGCCAGCACGGTAGGGAGAAACGGTTCACCCCTCCACTTT
>many|TRBD1|TRBV2|TRBJ2-7
CASSEGQGALSQYF
TGTGCCAGCAGTGAGGGACAGGGGGCGTTATCGCAGTACTTC
>NA|TRBD1|TRBV5-8|TRBJ1-1
CASSFLYRGQGARTEAFF
TGTGCCAGCAGCTTTCTCTACCGGGGACAGGGGGCGCGGACTGAAGCTTTCTTT
>NA|NA|TRBV7-9|TRBJ1-1
CASSLFEGTEAFF
TGTGCCAGCAGCTTATTTGAGGGCACTGAAGCTTTCTTT
>NA|NA|TRBV5-1|TRBJ2-2
CASSLAPQGGTGELFF
TGCGCCAGCAGCTTGGCCCCACAGGGCGGCACCGGGGAGCTGTTTTTT
>NA|TRBD2|TRBV4-1|TRBJ2-1
CASSQRTSGYNEQFF
TGCGCCAGCAGCCAGAGGACTAGCGGGTACAATGAGCAGTTCTTC